Listed here is a single T cell receptor beta chain. The data stem from a study of T-cell reconstitution after alpha-beta-depleted transplantation in children. The TCRbeta library was prepared with unique molecular identifiers. From the PCR reads, TCRdb called clonotypes with MiXCR, one entry per CDR3 protein. The repertoire holds just over 950,000 distinct CDR3 sequences, about 29% seen once, with about 28% in the top ten. This clonotype was sampled from a boy in the first two years of life who had a stem cell transplant for SCID, so the T cells may come from the graft donor. The specimen comprised PBMCs, mostly from graft donor cells, sampled 360 days after TCRalphabeta/CD19-depleted stem cell transplant.

CDR3 amino acids: CASSYTRTGYNEQFF. The CDR3 DNA is TGTGCCAGCAGTTACACGCGGACTGGTTACAATGAGCAGTTCTTC. The gene calls are TRBV6-2 or TRBV6-3 and TRBJ2-1, with D possibly TRBD2 on 5 matching bases. The CDR3 is 15 amino acids. Trimming pared 2 bases from V and 4 bases from J, leaving 12 bases between. Germline CDR1 and CDR2: MNHEY and SVGEGT.